The entry below gives a single T cell receptor (beta chain) sequence along with its context. Only in-frame clones appear in the TCRdb table, and some are missing; sequencing was by immunoSEQ multiplex PCR. The table shows 60,000 to 70,000 clones, with roughly 80% occurring only once. This sample is drawn from a study of blood T cell repertoires in COVID-19. Looking at the study overall: The samples span acute and convalescent COVID-19 from the United States, Italy and Spain.

Sequencing was performed on peripheral blood. This sequence originates from a human donor in a cohort sampled during active COVID-19.

The CDR3 region is CASSLGGRANYGYTF. CDR3 sequence (DNA): TGTGCCAGCAGCTTGGGGGGCAGGGCTAACTATGGCTACACCTTC. The V and J genes are TRBV5-4 and TRBJ1-2; possibly TRBD1 for D (5 bases). The CDR3 totals 15 residues. The germline gives CDR1 SGHNT, CDR2 YYREEE (reference sequence). Trimming shortened V by 0 bases and J by 0 bases, and 9 bases separated the two germline ends. The full variable domain, completed using reference TRBV5-4 and TRBJ1-2, is ETGVTQSPTHLIKTRGQQVTLRCSSQSGHNTVSWYQQALGQGPQFIFQYYREEENGRGNFPPRFSGLQFPNYSSELNVNALELDDSALYLCASSLGGRANYGYTFGSGTRLTVV.